Sequencing of this T cell receptor beta chain was carried out in a study of post-analysis software for immune sequencing data. Germline V gene lookup returns CDR1 MGHRA and CDR2 YSYEKL. The V end was cut by 0 bases, the J end by 7 bases, with 12 bases between. This CDR3 spans 14 amino acids. The sample holds a few counts of this clonotype. Antigen unknown. TCR beta cDNA libraries had unique molecular identifiers. TCRdb ran MiXCR on the PCR reads and lists one entry per CDR3 protein. The sample shows about 540,000 distinct CDR3 sequences, 30% to 40% of them seen only once. The study's findings and limits: Five or six TRBV segments were significantly more frequent in patients than in controls. TRBV5-6, TRBV5-1 and TRBV20-1 were among these segments.

This TCR was recovered from a girl younger than 18 with multiple sclerosis. This chain connects TRBV4-1 to TRBJ1-2; possible D gene TRBD1, 5 bases. Sequenced sample: blood. The CDR3 nucleotides read TGCGCCAGCAGCCAAGAAGGAATGGGGGTTGGCTACACCTTC. It specifies CASSQEGMGVGYTF.